These 7 T cell receptor beta chains were sequenced from one sample in a study of human T cells and chemical hapten exposure. MiXCR was run by TCRdb on the RACE reads, yielding one entry per CDR3 protein. Of some 380,000 distinct CDR3 sequences in the sample, around 5% were seen once. Time point: patch test 1, 2 weeks after DPC sensitization. Treatment defined: therapeutic diphenylcyclopropenone sensitization with weekly scalp DPC. Sequences were derived from whole blood, sampled in connection with sensitization to the hapten diphenylcyclopropenone (DPC). These TCRs come from a woman in her forties or fifties with alopecia areata. Some clones in this sample may be carry-over from other donors' samples.

In this sample, this clonotype turned up many times. CDR3 loop: CASSYNVQETQYF. In DNA, the CDR3 is TGTGCCAGCAGTTACAACGTCCAAGAGACCCAGTACTTC. This chain uses TRBV6-5 with TRBJ2-5, with unresolved D. V was pared by 2 bases and J by 1 base, with 5 bases between. The germline CDR1 and CDR2 sequences are MNHEY and SVGAGI. The CDR3 is 13 amino acids.

The gene calls are TRBV5-1 and TRBJ2-2; 7 nucleotides agree with TRBD1. The CDR3 is 15 residues long. Germline trimming cut 0 bases from V and 2 bases from J; bases unmatched to any gene: 1. Germline CDR1 and CDR2: SGHRS and YFSETQ. In DNA form, the CDR3 reads TGCGCCAGCAGCTTGGAAGGGGGCAACACCGGGGAGCTGTTTTTT. Translation gives CASSLEGGNTGELFF.

In this sample, this clonotype turned up many times. This sequence joins TRBV7-8 and TRBJ2-1, with TRBD2 identical over 7 bases. V gave up 5 bases and J gave up 0 bases; unmatched junction bases: 4. This CDR3 region has 15 residues. Germline lookup yields CDR1 SGHVS and CDR2 FQNEAQ. CDR3 protein: CASSRLAVSYNEQFF. As DNA, the CDR3 is TGTGCCAGCAGCCGCCTAGCGGTCTCCTACAATGAGCAGTTCTTC.

The CDR3 DNA reads TGTGCCAGCACCAAATCGGCCCCGACAGATACGCAGTATTTT. This gives the protein CASTKSAPTDTQYF. The rearrangement links TRBV7-3 to TRBJ2-3; no clear D. Germline lookup yields CDR1 SGHTA and CDR2 FQGTGA. Trimming stripped 7 bases from V and 3 bases from J, with 14 bases between. This CDR3 is built from 14 residues.

J is TRBJ2-3 and V is TRBV6-2 or TRBV6-3; TRBD2 matches at 7 bases. The germline gives CDR1 MNHEY, CDR2 SVGEGT. V trimming: 6 bases; J trimming: 4 bases; junction bases outside the gene matches: 7. The CDR3 contains 14 residues. The CDR3 loop reads CASSPRLAADTQYF. CDR3 coding DNA: TGTGCCAGCAGCCCCCGACTAGCAGCAGATACGCAGTATTTT.

This clonotype was observed at least ten times. The V gene is TRBV28, the J gene TRBJ2-7, with 9 bases fitting TRBD2. V gave up 10 bases and J gave up 0 bases; unmatched junction bases: 16. This CDR3 spans 17 amino acids. CDR1 is MDHEN, CDR2 SYDVKM, per germline. Here the CDR3 DNA reads TGTGCCACCATCACCAATATAGCGGGAGCCAGCTCCTACGAGCAGTACTTC. Amino acids: CATITNIAGASSYEQYF.

The rearrangement links TRBV4-1 to TRBJ1-4, with a possible D match to TRBD1 (6 bases). The V gene's germline CDR1 is MGHRA and CDR2 YSYEKL. The CDR3 sequence is 14 residues long. Trimming removed 4 bases from V and 4 bases from J, with 10 bases in between. The CDR3 DNA is TGCGCCAGCAGCCGCTCAGGGGTTAATGAAAAACTGTTTTTT. Translation gives CASSRSGVNEKLFF.